This TCR beta chain was retrieved from a study of blood T cell repertoires in COVID-19. At the level of the study: Specimens from acute and convalescent COVID-19 originated in the United States, Italy and Spain. Sources were T cells, B-cell-depleted T cells, or PBMCs; the material itself was cDNA or gDNA.

Clones were read by immunoSEQ multiplex PCR, and TCRdb kept only the in-frame ones, dropping some. The sample includes about 180,000 clones, around 90% of them seen just once. Study members were between roughly 18 and 89 years old and lived in some 22 US regions. Cohort 3 recovered donors had two negative PCRs, clearance, or symptom resolution. Germline lookup yields CDR1 MDHEN and CDR2 SYDVKM. V was cut by 7 bases and J by 10 bases, with 11 bases left in between. This CDR3 region has 11 residues. Sequencing was done on a sample of PBMCs or T cells enriched from blood (not recorded which). The clonotype was recovered from a woman under 30 who had recovered from COVID-19. The rearrangement uses TRBV28 and TRBJ2-1; weak D call: TRBD2 (5 bases). Here the CDR3 DNA reads TGTGCCAGCACACGGCGCGGGGAGCAGTTCTTC. It yields the protein CASTRRGEQFF.